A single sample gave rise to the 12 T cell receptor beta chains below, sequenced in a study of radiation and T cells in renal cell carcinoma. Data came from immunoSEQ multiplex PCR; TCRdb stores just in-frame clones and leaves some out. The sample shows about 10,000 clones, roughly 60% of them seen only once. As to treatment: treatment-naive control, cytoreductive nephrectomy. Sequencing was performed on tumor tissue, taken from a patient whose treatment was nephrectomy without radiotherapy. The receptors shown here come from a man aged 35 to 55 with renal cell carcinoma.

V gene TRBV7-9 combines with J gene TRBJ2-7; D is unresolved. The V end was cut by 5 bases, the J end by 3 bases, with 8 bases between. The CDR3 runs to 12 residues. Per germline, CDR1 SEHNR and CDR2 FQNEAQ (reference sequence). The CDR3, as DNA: TGTGCCAGCAGCCCCCGTAACTACGAGCAGTACTTC. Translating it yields CASSPRNYEQYF.

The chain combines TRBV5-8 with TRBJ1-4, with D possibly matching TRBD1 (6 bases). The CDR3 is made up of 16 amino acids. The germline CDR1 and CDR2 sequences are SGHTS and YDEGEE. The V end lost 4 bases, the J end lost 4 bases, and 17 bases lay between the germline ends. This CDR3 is CASSRSWTDGNEKLFF. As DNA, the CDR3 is TGTGCCAGCAGCCGATCGTGGACAGACGGTAATGAAAAACTGTTTTTT.

CDR3 in amino acids: CASSLVGNPTGELFF. As DNA, the CDR3 is TGCGCCAGCAGCTTGGTAGGGAACCCCACCGGGGAGCTGTTTTTT. The chain uses TRBV5-1 and TRBJ2-2; D ambiguous. The CDR3 sequence is 15 residues long. The germline V gene encodes CDR1 SGHRS and CDR2 YFSETQ. V lost 0 bases and J 4 bases, leaving 10 bases between the germline ends.

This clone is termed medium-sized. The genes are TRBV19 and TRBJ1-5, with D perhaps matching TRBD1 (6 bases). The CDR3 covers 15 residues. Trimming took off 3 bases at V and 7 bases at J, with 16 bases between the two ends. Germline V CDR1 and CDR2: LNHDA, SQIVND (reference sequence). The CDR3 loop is CASSIDILDRQPQHF. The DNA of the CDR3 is TGTGCCAGTAGTATTGACATCCTAGACAGGCAGCCCCAGCATTTT.

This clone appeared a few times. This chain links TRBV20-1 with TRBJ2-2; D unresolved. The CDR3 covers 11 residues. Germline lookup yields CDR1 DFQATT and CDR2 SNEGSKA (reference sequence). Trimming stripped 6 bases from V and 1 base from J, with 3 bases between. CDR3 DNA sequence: TGCAGTGCCTGGAACACCGGGGAGCTGTTTTTT. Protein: CSAWNTGELFF.

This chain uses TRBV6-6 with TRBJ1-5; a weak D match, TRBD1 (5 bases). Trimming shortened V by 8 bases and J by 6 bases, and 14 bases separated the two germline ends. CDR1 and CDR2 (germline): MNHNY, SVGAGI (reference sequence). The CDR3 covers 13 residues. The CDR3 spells CASASGGVQPQHF. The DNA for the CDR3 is TGTGCCAGCGCTTCGGGAGGGGTTCAGCCCCAGCATTTT.

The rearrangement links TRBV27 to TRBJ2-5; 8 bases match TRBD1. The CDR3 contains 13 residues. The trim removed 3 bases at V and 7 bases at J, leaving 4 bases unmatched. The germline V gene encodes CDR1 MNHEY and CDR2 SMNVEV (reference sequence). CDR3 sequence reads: CASSFQGAVTQYF. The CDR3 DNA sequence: TGTGCCAGCAGTTTCCAGGGGGCTGTGACCCAGTACTTC.

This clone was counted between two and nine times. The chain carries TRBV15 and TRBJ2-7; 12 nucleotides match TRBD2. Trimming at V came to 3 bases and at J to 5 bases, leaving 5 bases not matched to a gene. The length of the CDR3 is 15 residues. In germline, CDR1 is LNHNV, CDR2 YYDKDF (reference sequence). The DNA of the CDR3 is TGTGCCACCAGCAGCCAATCTAGCGGGAGGGACGAGCAGTACGTC. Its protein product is CATSSQSSGRDEQYV.

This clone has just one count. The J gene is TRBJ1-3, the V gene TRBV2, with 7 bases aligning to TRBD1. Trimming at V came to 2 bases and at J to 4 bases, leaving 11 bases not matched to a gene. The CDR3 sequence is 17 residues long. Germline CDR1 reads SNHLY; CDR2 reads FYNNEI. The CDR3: CASSELRQGNKGNTIYF. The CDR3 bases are TGTGCCAGCAGTGAACTGAGACAGGGCAATAAAGGAAACACCATATATTTT.

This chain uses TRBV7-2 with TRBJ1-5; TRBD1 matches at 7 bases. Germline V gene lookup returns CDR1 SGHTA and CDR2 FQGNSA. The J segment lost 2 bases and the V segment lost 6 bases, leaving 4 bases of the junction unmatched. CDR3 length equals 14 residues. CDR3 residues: CASSPTGGNQPQHF. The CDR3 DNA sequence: TGTGCCAGCAGTCCAACAGGGGGCAATCAGCCCCAGCATTTT. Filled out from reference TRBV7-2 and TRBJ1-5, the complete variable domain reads GAGVSQSPSNKVTEKGKDVELRCDPISGHTALYWYRQSLGQGLEFLIYFQGNSAPDKSGLPSDRFSAERTGGSVSTLTIQRTQQEDSAVYLCASSPTGGNQPQHFGDGTRLSIL.

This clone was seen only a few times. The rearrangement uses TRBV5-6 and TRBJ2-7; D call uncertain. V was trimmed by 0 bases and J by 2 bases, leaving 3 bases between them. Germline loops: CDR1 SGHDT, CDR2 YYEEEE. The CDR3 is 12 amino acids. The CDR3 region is CASSLEAYEQYF. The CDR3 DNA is TGTGCCAGCAGCTTGGAGGCCTACGAGCAGTACTTC. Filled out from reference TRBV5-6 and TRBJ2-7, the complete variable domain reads DAGVTQSPTHLIKTRGQQVTLRCSPKSGHDTVSWYQQALGQGPQFIFQYYEEEERQRGNFPDRFSGHQFPNYSSELNVNALLLGDSALYLCASSLEAYEQYFGPGTRLTVT.

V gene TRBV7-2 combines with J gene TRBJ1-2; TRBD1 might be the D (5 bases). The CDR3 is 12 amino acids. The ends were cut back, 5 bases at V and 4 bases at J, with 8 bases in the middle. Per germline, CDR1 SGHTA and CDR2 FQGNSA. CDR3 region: CASSPDSYGYTF. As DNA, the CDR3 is TGTGCCAGCAGCCCCGACAGCTATGGCTACACCTTC.